The T cell receptor beta chain under discussion was sequenced for a study of memory CD4+ T cells and cytomegalovirus serostatus. The sort gate was single viable CD3+CD4+CD8-CD45RO+ cells for memory CD4+ T cells. Serostatus was set by detecting CMV pp150, pp28, p38, p52 IgG. The CDR3 has 14 amino acids. The V and J ends lost 6 bases and 1 base respectively, with 12 bases between them. CDR1 and CDR2 from the germline V gene are SEHNR and FQNEAQ (reference sequence). Generated by immunoSEQ multiplex PCR, the TCRdb table keeps only in-frame clones and is missing some. The repertoire holds about 75,000 clones, with roughly three quarters as singletons.

This rearrangement joins TRBV7-9 to TRBJ2-5; a weak D match, TRBD1 (6 bases). The clonotype originates from an adult in good health and CMV-seropositive. The specimen was memory CD4+ T cells from blood. The DNA of the CDR3 is TGTGCCAGCAGAAAAGGGGGAGCCCAAGAGACCCAGTACTTC. Its protein is CASRKGGAQETQYF.